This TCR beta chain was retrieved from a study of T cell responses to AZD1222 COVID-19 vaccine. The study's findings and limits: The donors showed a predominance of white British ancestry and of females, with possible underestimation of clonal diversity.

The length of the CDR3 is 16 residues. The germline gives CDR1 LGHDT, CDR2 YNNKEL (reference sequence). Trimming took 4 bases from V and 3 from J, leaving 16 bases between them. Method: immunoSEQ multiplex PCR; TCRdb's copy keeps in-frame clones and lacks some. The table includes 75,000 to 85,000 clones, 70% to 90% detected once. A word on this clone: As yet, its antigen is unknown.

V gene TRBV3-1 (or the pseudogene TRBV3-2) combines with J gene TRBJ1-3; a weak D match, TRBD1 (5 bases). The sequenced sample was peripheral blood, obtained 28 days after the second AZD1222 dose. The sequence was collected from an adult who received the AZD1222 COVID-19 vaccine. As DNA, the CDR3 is TGTGCCAGCAGCCCCCTGGGGGGGACGATTGGAAACACCATATATTTT. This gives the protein CASSPLGGTIGNTIYF.